Below, 3 T cell receptor beta chains from the same sample are listed, as sequenced in a study of T cell repertoires in cytomegalovirus infection. TCRdb used MiXCR to reprocess the reads, holding one entry per CDR3 protein. Of some 180,000 distinct CDR3 sequences listed, about a tenth are singletons. The specimen was PBMCs. All receptors come from a human donor in good health (CMV status not recorded). Some clones in this sample may be carry-over from other donors' samples.

The chain uses TRBV4-3 and TRBJ2-1, with TRBD2 identical over 7 bases. There are 19 residues in the CDR3. Trimming took 5 bases from V and 8 from J; bases not matched to a gene: 24. The V gene's germline CDR1 is LGHNA and CDR2 YSLEER. The CDR3 DNA is TGCGCCAGCAGCTCGACACTGACTAGCTTATTTAGTCGGAGGTATGAGCAGTTCTTC. It yields the protein CASSSTLTSLFSRRYEQFF.

This chain links TRBV30 with TRBJ1-4; D gene ambiguous. This CDR3 spans 13 amino acids. Trimming took off 2 bases at V and 0 bases at J, with 4 bases between the two ends. The germline gives CDR1 GTSNPN, CDR2 SVGIG (reference sequence). CDR3 region: CAWSIATNEKLFF. The DNA for the CDR3 is TGTGCCTGGAGTATAGCAACTAATGAAAAACTGTTTTTT.

The CDR3 coding sequence is TGCGCCAGCAGGGATCGGGAGGGCCTCACCGGGGAGCTGTTTTTT. This sequence encodes CASRDREGLTGELFF. The chain links TRBV23-1 to TRBJ2-2; 8 nucleotides match TRBD2. TRBV23-1 is assigned to the ORF class and has an uncertain function. The ends lost 6 bases at V and 4 bases at J; junction bases unmatched: 7. This CDR3 is built from 15 residues.